Below, 24 T cell receptor beta chains from the same sample are listed, as sequenced in a study of long-term antiretroviral therapy in people with HIV. Survey-level immunoSEQ v3.0 assays were run. Sequenced by immunoSEQ multiplex PCR; TCRdb stores in-frame clones only, minus some. The table includes roughly 28,000 clones, 70% to 90% detected once. The specimen was unsorted PBMCs, collected 1.8 years after starting antiretroviral therapy. These receptor sequences come from a young woman with HIV.

V usage is TRBV28 and J usage is TRBJ1-1; D is undetermined. V lost 11 bases to trimming and J lost 1 base, with 17 bases between them. CDR1 and CDR2 from the germline V gene are MDHEN and SYDVKM. This CDR3 region has 14 residues. Written as DNA, the CDR3 is TGTGCCGTACAACCTTGGGCTGGGAACACTGAAGCTTTCTTT. It specifies CAVQPWAGNTEAFF.

This clone was seen just once. The gene calls are TRBV11-2 and TRBJ2-3; 7 positions agree with TRBD1. The germline V gene has CDR1 SGHAT and CDR2 FQNNGV. This CDR3 has 13 residues. V trimming: 5 bases; J trimming: 5 bases; junction bases outside the gene matches: 4. In DNA, the CDR3 is TGTGCCAGCAGCACTGACAGGGAAGATACGCAGTATTTT. It encodes CASSTDREDTQYF. Variable domain in full (rest from reference TRBV11-2 and TRBJ2-3): EAGVAQSPRYKIIEKRQSVAFWCNPISGHATLYWYQQILGQGPKLLIQFQNNGVVDDSQLPKDRFSAERLKGVDSTLKIQPAKLEDSAVYLCASSTDREDTQYFGPGTRLTVL.

The gene calls are TRBV10-3 and TRBJ2-5, with TRBD2 matching over 11 bases. The CDR3 extends over 19 amino acids. V was pared by 3 bases and J by 5 bases, with 17 bases of the junction left unmatched. Germline assignment: CDR1 ENHRY and CDR2 SYGVKD. The CDR3 spells CAISDNGSSGRPGWETQYF. CDR3 sequence (DNA): TGTGCCATCAGTGATAACGGATCTAGCGGGAGGCCTGGATGGGAGACCCAGTACTTC.

CDR3 in amino acids: CASGFILGDRDKDYGYTF. CDR3 in DNA: TGTGCTAGTGGTTTCATTCTCGGGGACAGGGATAAGGACTATGGCTACACCTTC. The chain carries TRBV12-5 and TRBJ1-2, with TRBD1 matching over 9 bases. V shed 3 bases, J shed 3 bases, and the junction held 14 bases outside the gene matches. The CDR3 is 18 amino acids. The germline gives CDR1 LGHNT, CDR2 FRNRAP.

The rearrangement links TRBV28 to TRBJ1-4; D may be TRBD1 (5 bases). V shed 10 bases and J shed 6 bases, with 12 bases lying between them. Looked up from germline, CDR1 is MDHEN and CDR2 is SYDVKM. The length of the CDR3 is 12 residues. The CDR3: CATGARYEKLFF. CDR3 nucleotide sequence: TGTGCCACCGGGGCGAGGTATGAAAAACTGTTTTTT.

This clone was picked up a small number of times. The rearrangement joins TRBV4-3 to TRBJ2-7; 9 bases map to TRBD2. In germline, CDR1 is LGHNA, CDR2 YSLEER. Trimming cost V 0 bases and J 3 bases; bases outside gene matches: 6. CDR3 length: 16 amino acids. CDR3 sequence (DNA): TGCGCCAGCAGCCAAGATGTTGCTAGCGGGGACTACGAGCAGTACTTC. Protein: CASSQDVASGDYEQYF.

The chain uses TRBV28 and TRBJ2-7; maybe TRBD2 (6 bases). V lost 8 bases and J 1 base, leaving 12 bases between the germline ends. Germline assignment: CDR1 MDHEN and CDR2 SYDVKM. The CDR3 length is 13 residues. CDR3 coding DNA: TGTGCCAGCCGTAGCGGTCTTTCCTACGAGCAGTACTTC. Residues: CASRSGLSYEQYF.

V is TRBV10-3 and J is TRBJ2-1; TRBD2 agrees at 9 bases. Germline CDR1 ENHRY, CDR2 SYGVKD. The junction had 6 bases not matched to a gene; V was cut back by 6 bases and J by 0 bases. This CDR3 has 16 amino acids. The CDR3: CAIRTSGGSSYNEQFF. In DNA form, the CDR3 reads TGTGCCATCAGGACGAGCGGGGGGAGCTCCTACAATGAGCAGTTCTTC.

The CDR3 coding sequence is TGTGCCAGCAGCTTAGCGGACAGGGAGGTAGAGACCCAGTACTTC. It encodes CASSLADREVETQYF. V is TRBV7-2 and J is TRBJ2-5; 8 positions agree with TRBD1. Trimming at V came to 0 bases and at J to 4 bases, leaving 4 bases not matched to a gene. Germline V lookup: CDR1 SGHTA, CDR2 FQGNSA. The CDR3 has 15 amino acids.

V gene TRBV6-5 combines with J gene TRBJ2-3; the match to TRBD1 covers 7 bases. Germline V gene sequence: CDR1 MNHEY, CDR2 SVGAGI. The V segment lost 5 bases and the J segment 2 bases; nucleotides outside the gene matches: 4. The CDR3 runs 14 residues. CDR3 sequence: CASSPDRLTDTQYF. The CDR3 DNA is TGTGCCAGCAGTCCGGACAGGCTCACAGATACGCAGTATTTT.

The V and J genes are TRBV29-1 and TRBJ2-3; weak D call: TRBD2 (6 bases). Trimming took off 2 bases at V and 3 bases at J, with 15 bases between the two ends. The CDR3 runs 15 residues. The germline V gene has CDR1 SQVTM and CDR2 ANQGSEA. CDR3 amino acids: CSVESTGDLTDTQYF. The DNA for the CDR3 is TGCAGCGTTGAATCTACGGGAGATCTGACAGATACGCAGTATTTT.

The chain employs TRBV11-2 and TRBJ2-1; D ambiguous. The CDR3 extends over 14 amino acids. The germline CDR1 and CDR2 sequences are SGHAT and FQNNGV. V shed 2 bases and J shed 7 bases, with 12 bases lying between them. In DNA form, the CDR3 reads TGTGCCAGCAGCTTACCCCCCTCATTTAATGAGCAGTTCTTC. It specifies CASSLPPSFNEQFF.

The chain uses TRBV7-3 and TRBJ1-1, with TRBD1 matching over 10 bases. J lost 8 bases, V lost 1 base, and 13 bases had no gene match. This CDR3 is built from 17 residues. Germline V gives CDR1 SGHTA, CDR2 FQGTGA. The DNA for the CDR3 is TGTGCCAGCAGCTTAAGGGGGACAGGGGTGGGCCCCAGAGAAGCTTTCTTT. It specifies CASSLRGTGVGPREAFF.

This chain uses TRBV7-6 with TRBJ1-1; TRBD1 aligns across 7 bases. Germline CDR1 reads SGHVS; CDR2 reads FNYEAQ. V lost 5 bases and J lost 0; bases outside the gene matches: 9. CDR3 size: 16 residues. The CDR3, as DNA: TGTGCCAGCAGCCCCGCCCCCGGGACAGTGAACACTGAAGCTTTCTTT. It yields the protein CASSPAPGTVNTEAFF.

For the CDR3, the DNA is TGTGCCAGCTCACCATCTGGGAGGTGGACAGGGCCCGAGCAGTACTTC. It encodes CASSPSGRWTGPEQYF. This chain joins TRBV18 and TRBJ2-7; 8 bases line up with TRBD1. Per the germline V gene, CDR1 is KGHSH and CDR2 is LQKENI. Trimming took 2 bases from V and 6 from J; bases not matched to a gene: 12. The CDR3 is made up of 16 amino acids.

This clone was detected only once. The rearrangement joins TRBV9 to TRBJ2-1; 9 nucleotides line up with TRBD1. Per the germline V gene, CDR1 is SGDLS and CDR2 is YYNGEE. The V and J ends lost 2 bases and 8 bases, in that order; junction bases with no gene match: 8. The CDR3 spans 15 residues. This CDR3 is CASSVDGTGTDEQFF. The CDR3 DNA reads as TGTGCCAGCAGCGTCGACGGGACAGGGACCGATGAGCAGTTCTTC.

This clone was found once. This chain uses TRBV7-2 with TRBJ2-3; D is unresolved. CDR1 and CDR2 from the germline V gene are SGHTA and FQGNSA. The V gene lost 5 bases and the J gene lost 0 bases, with 9 bases spanning the gap. This CDR3 contains 14 residues. The CDR3 nucleotides read TGTGCCAGCAGCCCTTTCGGGAGCACAGATACGCAGTATTTT. Translation gives CASSPFGSTDTQYF.

The chain combines TRBV7-4 with TRBJ2-7; D is tentatively TRBD1 or TRBD2 (5 bases each). The CDR3 spans 16 residues. V was pared by 5 bases and J by 4 bases, with 21 bases between. Germline CDR1 is SGHVT and CDR2 is SQSDAQ. The CDR3 DNA sequence: TGTGCCAGCAGCCCGTTCCGGGGCCCACCCGATTACGAGCAGTACTTC. Its protein is CASSPFRGPPDYEQYF.

This chain connects TRBV6-1 to TRBJ2-4; D gene unclear. This CDR3 spans 16 amino acids. Trimming removed 3 bases at V and 0 bases at J, with 12 bases between. Per the germline V gene, CDR1 is MNHNS and CDR2 is SASEGT. The DNA of the CDR3 is TGTGCCAGCAGTGACCTTAGGGTTTTAGCCAAAAACATTCAGTACTTC. Its protein product is CASSDLRVLAKNIQYF.

The chain is built from TRBV6-5 and TRBJ2-2; 10 bases are shared with TRBD1. V lost 5 bases, J lost 13 bases, and 13 bases stayed unmatched. Germline CDR1 and CDR2: MNHEY and SVGAGI. There are 15 residues in the CDR3. The CDR3 sequence is CASSPRTGTGEGLFF. Written as DNA, the CDR3 is TGTGCCAGCAGTCCCCGGACAGGGACAGGGGAGGGGCTGTTTTTT.

V usage is TRBV9 and J usage is TRBJ1-5; tentative D call: TRBD1 (5 bases). The CDR3 extends over 14 amino acids. Germline V gives CDR1 SGDLS, CDR2 YYNGEE. V was pared by 4 bases and J by 2 bases, with 10 bases between. CDR3: CASSPTGGNQPQHF. The CDR3 DNA reads as TGTGCCAGCAGCCCAACAGGCGGCAATCAGCCCCAGCATTTT.

The gene calls are TRBV7-9 and TRBJ2-7; D gene unclear. Trimming shortened V by 5 bases and J by 7 bases, and 21 bases separated the two germline ends. CDR1 is SEHNR and CDR2 is FQNEAQ in the germline V gene (reference sequence). The CDR3 consists of 15 residues. The CDR3 DNA follows: TGTGCCAGCAGCCACGAGTCAGGAGTAGGAGAGGAGCAGTACTTC. It encodes CASSHESGVGEEQYF.

This chain uses TRBV7-3 with TRBJ2-7; tentative D call: TRBD1 (6 bases). The CDR3 has 14 residues. V gave up 2 bases and J gave up 2 bases, with 10 bases separating them. Germline-derived CDR1 and CDR2 are SGHTA and FQGTGA. CDR3 DNA: TGTGCCAGCAGCTTAGGCAGGGGACCCTACGAGCAGTACTTC. It encodes CASSLGRGPYEQYF.

The chain has TRBV5-4 and TRBJ1-5; D perhaps matches TRBD1 (5 bases). V lost 1 base and J lost 3, with 14 bases in between. This CDR3 is built from 16 residues. Germline lookup yields CDR1 SGHNT and CDR2 YYREEE (reference sequence). The DNA for the CDR3 is TGTGCCAGCAGCTTGTCGCCGGGGGGGAACAATCAGCCCCAGCATTTT. As protein: CASSLSPGGNNQPQHF.